Listed below are T cell receptor beta chains from one sample, sequenced in a study of T cell responses to AZD1222 COVID-19 vaccine. Only in-frame clones appear in the TCRdb table, and some are missing; sequencing was by immunoSEQ multiplex PCR. The table shows some 190,000 clones, with about 95% occurring only once. Sequencing was performed on peripheral blood, taken 28 days after the second dose of the MenACWY control vaccine. The receptors were gathered from an adult who received the MenACWY meningococcal vaccine as a control. CDR3s include the opening cysteine and the closing phenylalanine or tryptophan. A D gene is named only where the DNA matches it firmly. Some rows mark clone size as missing; the rest say once, few, many or name a class of expanded clone.

CDR3	DNA	V	J	D	size
CAWTIGWAEAFF	TGTGCCTGGACCATCGGTTGGGCTGAAGCTTTCTTT	TRBV30	TRBJ1-1	.	.
CASSGGDSNQPQHF	TGTGCCAGCAGTGGAGGTGATAGCAATCAGCCCCAGCATTTT	TRBV2	TRBJ1-5	.	.
CASTLTREDYGYTF	TGTGCCAGCACCTTAACCAGGGAGGACTATGGCTACACCTTC	TRBV7-9	TRBJ1-2	.	.
CASSLTGTGDYGYTF	TGTGCCAGCAGCTTAACCGGGACAGGGGACTATGGCTACACCTTC	TRBV7-3	TRBJ1-2	TRBD1	.
CASSYSAGVNEQFF	TGTGCCAGCAGTTACTCGGCAGGGGTCAATGAGCAGTTCTTC	TRBV6-5	TRBJ2-1	.	.
CASRKGSTEAFF	TGTGCCAGCAGGAAGGGTAGCACTGAAGCTTTCTTT	TRBV7-9	TRBJ1-1	.	.
CASSRQPNTGELFF	TGTGCCAGCTCAAGGCAGCCGAACACCGGGGAGCTGTTTTTT	TRBV18	TRBJ2-2	.	few
CAISGGTAQNTEAFF	TGTGCCATCTCCGGGGGGACAGCCCAGAACACTGAAGCTTTCTTT	TRBV10-3	TRBJ1-1	TRBD1	.
CASSQTGWGSNTEAFF	TGTGCCAGCAGCCAAACAGGGTGGGGTTCGAACACTGAAGCTTTCTTT	TRBV7-8	TRBJ1-1	.	.
CASSLPPLAGYDYGYTF	TGTGCCAGCAGTTTACCGCCCTTGGCAGGCTACGACTATGGCTACACCTTC	TRBV28	TRBJ1-2	.	.
CASSPQERLNTGELFF	TGTGCCAGCAGCCCCCAGGAGCGGCTTAACACCGGGGAGCTGTTTTTT	TRBV13	TRBJ2-2	.	.
CASSLKRGTSYNSPLHF	TGTGCCAGCAGCCTAAAACGAGGGACCTCTTATAATTCACCCCTCCACTTT	TRBV11-2	TRBJ1-6	.	.
CASGLGGGVYNEQFF	TGTGCTAGTGGTTTGGGTGGGGGTGTCTACAATGAGCAGTTCTTC	TRBV12-5	TRBJ2-1	.	.